This TCR beta chain is drawn from a study of cytomegalovirus exposure and HLA in healthy donors. The study's findings and limits: The study designated 150 or so TCR beta chains cytomegalovirus-associated.

The PCR employed 60 Vbeta primers together with 13 Jbeta primers. This table comes from immunoSEQ multiplex PCR, and its TCRdb copy is limited to in-frame clones, with some not included. The sample has 120,000 to 150,000 clones, under 70% seen once; the top ten hold approximately 6.5%. V dropped 10 bases and J dropped 7; count of bases not matched to a gene: 5. The germline V gene encodes CDR1 ENHRY and CDR2 SYGVKD. The CDR3 sequence is 13 residues long. In the case of this clone: The antigen remains undetermined.

Material: PBMCs. The TCR originated in a woman aged 60 to 75 in good health and CMV-seronegative. The chain couples TRBV10-3 to TRBJ2-2, with 11 bases that match TRBD2. The CDR3 region has the DNA TGTGCCACCACCGGGACTAGCGGCGGGGAGCTGTTTTTT. It yields the protein CATTGTSGGELFF.